The 20 T cell receptor beta chains in this list originate from one sample, sequenced in a study of identical twins. TCRdb independently ran MiXCR on the 5' RACE reads; one entry per CDR3 protein. The sample yields roughly 480,000 distinct CDR3 sequences, roughly 26% seen once. The sample also formed part of further work on T cells expressing NK-cell markers.

The sample consisted of CD4+ T cells sorted from blood. Every receptor here comes from a woman aged 18-29 years in good health.

In its sample, this clonotype was seen a few times. The rearrangement uses TRBV20-1 and TRBJ1-2; D remains unclear. Between the trimmed V and J ends, which lost 5 bases and 0 bases, there was a span of 10 bases. Germline values: CDR1 DFQATT, CDR2 SNEGSKA (reference sequence). The CDR3 spans 13 residues. The CDR3 reads CSALPSSNYGYTF. The CDR3 coding sequence is TGCAGTGCTCTCCCTAGCTCTAACTATGGCTACACCTTC.

This clonotype was counted many times. The chain employs TRBV7-2 and TRBJ2-5; no definite D call. Germline V gene data show CDR1 as SGHTA and CDR2 as FQGNSA. V lost 5 bases to trimming and J lost 4 bases, with 11 bases between them. This CDR3 region has 13 residues. The DNA for the CDR3 is TGTGCCAGCAGCCCCAGGACGGGAGAGACCCAGTACTTC. This sequence encodes CASSPRTGETQYF.

This clonotype was seen more than once but under ten times. This may come from a read error, since a much larger clone is one base off. The conserved phenylalanine or tryptophan normally closing the CDR3 is absent here, so this likely arose from a read error. In DNA form, the CDR3 reads TGCGCCAGCAGCCCCCCGAGCGGGGCTATCTACGAGCAGTACTTG. Translation: CASSPPSGAIYEQYL. The genes are TRBV5-1 and TRBJ2-7; 7 positions match TRBD2. J was trimmed by 3 bases and V by 4 bases; bases with no gene match: 10. In germline, CDR1 is SGHRS, CDR2 YFSETQ. This CDR3 is 15 amino acids long.

This clonotype was detected a few times. The chain employs TRBV4-2 and TRBJ2-5, with D uncertain. The V and J ends lost 0 bases and 5 bases respectively, with 7 bases between them. The CDR3 covers 13 residues. CDR1 is LGHNA and CDR2 is YNFKEQ in the germline V gene. The CDR3 coding sequence is TGTGCCAGCAGCCAAGATATTCGGGAGACCCAGTACTTC. Protein: CASSQDIRETQYF.

This chain connects TRBV12-3 or TRBV12-4 to TRBJ1-6; no clear D. The CDR3 loop spans 13 amino acids. Trimming took off 5 bases at V and 11 bases at J, with 13 bases between the two ends. The CDR3 loop reads CASSVGPYTPLHF. The CDR3 DNA follows: TGTGCCAGCAGTGTAGGACCCTATACACCCCTCCACTTT.

The chain recombines TRBV5-1 with TRBJ2-1, with D perhaps TRBD1 (5 bases). CDR3 length: 13 residues. V dropped 4 bases and J dropped 8 bases, with 13 bases sitting between them. Germline V gene lookup returns CDR1 SGHRS and CDR2 YFSETQ. CDR3 coding DNA: TGCGCCAGCAGCCTTGAACAGGTTCATGAGCAGTTCTTC. Encoded protein: CASSLEQVHEQFF.

The chain links TRBV9 to TRBJ2-5; a possible D gene is TRBD2 (6 bases). Germline-derived CDR1 and CDR2 are SGDLS and YYNGEE. CDR3 length: 18 amino acids. Trimming took off 4 bases at V and 7 bases at J, with 29 bases between the two ends. The CDR3, as DNA: TGTGCCAGCAGCTACGGGACTTCGAATGGCAGGTTAGCGGCGACCCAGTACTTC. It specifies CASSYGTSNGRLAATQYF.

V gene TRBV20-1 combines with J gene TRBJ2-2; D not resolved. Trimming left V 0 bases short and J 6 bases short, with 11 bases between. The CDR3 loop spans 14 amino acids. Germline V gene lookup returns CDR1 DFQATT and CDR2 SNEGSKA (reference sequence). The CDR3 reads CSAREPQAPGELFF. The CDR3 nucleotides are TGCAGTGCTAGAGAGCCTCAGGCCCCCGGGGAGCTGTTTTTT.

This clonotype was recorded many times. The chain employs TRBV27 and TRBJ2-3, with TRBD2 as a possible D gene (6 bases). Germline CDR1 MNHEY, CDR2 SMNVEV (reference sequence). This CDR3 region has 17 residues. Trimming took off 6 bases at V and 0 bases at J, with 19 bases between the two ends. The CDR3 here is CASSLFRDSASTDTQYF. Here the CDR3 DNA reads TGTGCCAGCAGCCTTTTTAGGGACTCAGCTAGCACAGATACGCAGTATTTT.

The J gene is TRBJ1-2, the V gene TRBV13; D is undetermined. Germline V gives CDR1 PRHDT, CDR2 FYEKMQ (reference sequence). The ends were cut back, 4 bases at V and 9 bases at J, with 12 bases in the middle. This CDR3 contains 12 residues. CDR3 sequence: CASSSGLLCYTF. In DNA form, the CDR3 reads TGTGCCAGCAGCTCCGGGCTCCTCTGCTACACCTTC.

This clonotype was detected only a few times. The chain uses TRBV10-3 and TRBJ2-2, with TRBD2 matching over 7 bases. The V segment lost 4 bases and the J segment 2 bases; nucleotides outside the gene matches: 10. The CDR3 totals 17 residues. Germline CDR1 ENHRY, CDR2 SYGVKD. The CDR3 sequence: CAISVFSERGNTGELFF. CDR3 coding DNA: TGTGCCATCAGTGTGTTCTCGGAGCGGGGTAACACCGGGGAGCTGTTTTTT.

This clonotype was counted a few times. V is TRBV11-2 and J is TRBJ2-1; no clear D gene. This CDR3 is 15 amino acids long. V shed 5 bases and J shed 2 bases, with 13 bases lying between them. CDR1 and CDR2 from the germline V gene are SGHAT and FQNNGV. The CDR3: CASSPATFAYNEQFF. CDR3 DNA: TGTGCCAGCAGCCCGGCGACGTTTGCCTACAATGAGCAGTTCTTC. The whole variable domain, remainder taken from reference TRBV11-2 and TRBJ2-1, is EAGVAQSPRYKIIEKRQSVAFWCNPISGHATLYWYQQILGQGPKLLIQFQNNGVVDDSQLPKDRFSAERLKGVDSTLKIQPAKLEDSAVYLCASSPATFAYNEQFFGPGTRLTVL.

V gene TRBV20-1 combines with J gene TRBJ2-5; TRBD2 might be the D (5 bases). V lost 6 bases and J lost 4, with 18 bases in between. Germline V CDR1 and CDR2: DFQATT, SNEGSKA (reference sequence). The length of the CDR3 is 14 residues. The CDR3 loop reads CSAARAIRGETQYF. CDR3 in DNA: TGCAGTGCCGCTCGGGCCATCCGGGGAGAGACCCAGTACTTC.

This clonotype was observed a few times. The J gene is TRBJ2-3, the V gene TRBV10-3, with unresolved D. There are 13 residues in the CDR3. V lost 0 bases, J lost 7 bases, and 8 bases lay in between. CDR1 is ENHRY, CDR2 SYGVKD, per germline. CDR3 amino acids: CAISESISHTQYF. The CDR3 nucleotides read TGTGCCATCAGTGAGTCAATATCGCATACGCAGTATTTT.

A few counts support this clonotype. V usage is TRBV13 and J usage is TRBJ2-5, with D hard to call. This CDR3 has 14 residues. Germline-derived CDR1 and CDR2 are PRHDT and FYEKMQ (reference sequence). V was clipped by 0 bases and J by 5 bases, with 10 bases between them. The DNA for the CDR3 is TGTGCCAGCAGCTTAGGCCCGCCCGTCGAGACCCAGTACTTC. It specifies CASSLGPPVETQYF.

The rearrangement uses TRBV12-3 or TRBV12-4 and TRBJ2-7; tentatively, D is TRBD2 (5 bases). The V gene lost 7 bases and the J gene lost 3 bases, with 16 bases spanning the gap. The CDR3 runs 14 residues. The CDR3 reads CASTPRGRSYEQYF. The CDR3 region has the DNA TGTGCCAGCACCCCAAGAGGGAGAAGCTACGAGCAGTACTTC.

The chain uses TRBV6-5 and TRBJ2-7; tentative D call: TRBD2 (5 bases). The CDR3 totals 15 residues. V was trimmed by 4 bases and J by 0 bases, leaving 13 bases between them. In germline, CDR1 is MNHEY, CDR2 SVGAGI. The CDR3 DNA follows: TGTGCCAGCAGTTTGGACTCGGGGAGCTCCTACGAGCAGTACTTC. Translation gives CASSLDSGSSYEQYF.

The rearrangement links TRBV18 to TRBJ1-5, with D perhaps matching TRBD1 (6 bases). The CDR3 spans 16 residues. From germline, CDR1 is KGHSH and CDR2 LQKENI. Between the trimmed V and J ends, which lost 2 bases and 0 bases, there was a span of 11 bases. CDR3 in DNA: TGTGCCAGCTCACCAAGGAGGGGGGATAGCAATCAGCCCCAGCATTTT. Encoded protein: CASSPRRGDSNQPQHF.

V and J are TRBV7-6 and TRBJ2-7, with 7 nucleotides matching TRBD1. V trimming: 5 bases; J trimming: 5 bases; junction bases outside the gene matches: 3. The CDR3 extends over 12 amino acids. Germline V CDR1 and CDR2: SGHVS, FNYEAQ. CDR3 loop: CASSIQGHEQYF. The DNA for the CDR3 is TGTGCCAGCAGCATACAGGGGCACGAGCAGTACTTC.

This clonotype was picked up a small number of times. V gene TRBV5-5 combines with J gene TRBJ2-2; D is ambiguous. V lost 0 bases to trimming and J lost 10 bases, with 4 bases between them. CDR3 length: 11 residues. Looked up from germline, CDR1 is SGHKS and CDR2 is YYEKEE (reference sequence). The chain's CDR3 is CASSLEAELFF. As DNA, the CDR3 is TGTGCCAGCAGCTTGGAGGCGGAGCTGTTTTTT.